The 21 T cell receptor beta chains below come from one sample, sequenced in a study of cytomegalovirus exposure and HLA in healthy donors. 13 Jbeta primers and 60 Vbeta primers were used for the PCR. Profiling relied on immunoSEQ multiplex PCR, and the TCRdb table lists in-frame clones only, not all of them. The sample yields about 160,000 clones, around three quarters seen once. The sample taken for sequencing was PBMCs. These receptors originate from a man aged 35 to 55 in good health and CMV-seropositive.

The chain links TRBV19 to TRBJ1-1; no firm D call. Germline V gives CDR1 LNHDA, CDR2 SQIVND (reference sequence). The CDR3 loop spans 14 amino acids. Trimming left V 1 base short and J 1 base short, with 7 bases between. CDR3 amino acids: CASSIVPGNTEAFF. The CDR3 DNA sequence: TGTGCCAGTAGTATAGTTCCGGGGAACACTGAAGCTTTCTTT.

The chain uses TRBV5-4 and TRBJ1-5; D is perhaps TRBD1 (6 bases). Between the trimmed V and J ends, which lost 4 bases and 2 bases, there was a span of 10 bases. The CDR3 has 14 amino acids. The germline V gene encodes CDR1 SGHNT and CDR2 YYREEE (reference sequence). The DNA of the CDR3 is TGTGCCAGCAGCCCAGGGGCGGGCAATCAGCCCCAGCATTTT. Translating it yields CASSPGAGNQPQHF.

The chain links TRBV7-2 to TRBJ1-6; 11 bases map to TRBD1. The CDR3 sequence is 14 residues long. J lost 3 bases, V lost 10 bases, and 2 bases had no gene match. CDR1 and CDR2 (germline): SGHTA, FQGNSA. The CDR3 DNA reads as TGTGCCACCGGGACAGGGGGCTATAATTCACCCCTCCACTTT. This sequence encodes CATGTGGYNSPLHF.

This chain links TRBV18 with TRBJ1-2; 7 nucleotides match TRBD1. The CDR3 has 13 amino acids. Per the germline V gene, CDR1 is KGHSH and CDR2 is LQKENI. V dropped 6 bases and J dropped 3; count of bases not matched to a gene: 4. In DNA, the CDR3 is TGTGCCAGCTCCCGAGACAGGGACTATGGCTACACCTTC. Protein sequence: CASSRDRDYGYTF.

The count of this clone is one. The rearrangement joins TRBV5-6 to TRBJ2-3; TRBD2 agrees at 7 bases. The junction had 2 bases not matched to a gene; V was cut back by 4 bases and J by 6 bases. This CDR3 is 12 amino acids long. CDR1 and CDR2 from the germline V gene are SGHDT and YYEEEE. The CDR3 nucleotides are TGTGCCAGCAGCCCCGGGGGGGATACGCAGTATTTT. Its translation: CASSPGGDTQYF.

The chain joins TRBV6-5 to TRBJ2-7; 9 bases are shared with TRBD1. The CDR3 extends over 14 amino acids. CDR1 is MNHEY and CDR2 is SVGAGI in the germline V gene. Trimming cost V 5 bases and J 5 bases; bases outside gene matches: 7. The CDR3 DNA reads TGTGCCAGCAGTGGGGACAGGGACTACAACGAGCAGTACTTC. It translates to CASSGDRDYNEQYF.

The chain combines TRBV29-1 with TRBJ2-5, with TRBD1 matching over 10 bases. The J call may not be correct, given that the DNA end is closer to TRBJ2-7. The CDR3 is made up of 14 amino acids. CDR1 is SQVTM, CDR2 ANQGSEA, per germline. The CDR3 loop reads CSVGPPWTGGEQYF. DNA for the CDR3: TGCAGCGTTGGTCCCCCCTGGACAGGGGGCGAGCAGTACTTC.

This clone has just one count. CDR3 bases: TGTGCCAGCAGCCTTGGGAGGGGGGGCCGGGCCGGGGAGCTGTTTTTT. Protein sequence: CASSLGRGGRAGELFF. The rearrangement links TRBV11-2 to TRBJ2-2; perhaps TRBD2 as D (7 bases). V was cut by 5 bases and J by 6 bases, with 19 bases left in between. The CDR3 has 16 amino acids. CDR1 SGHAT and CDR2 FQNNGV come from the germline V gene.

This chain uses TRBV10-3 with TRBJ1-6; weak D call: TRBD1 (6 bases). The CDR3 has 16 amino acids. V lost 0 bases and J lost 6, with 12 bases in between. Germline V lookup: CDR1 ENHRY, CDR2 SYGVKD. CDR3 in amino acids: CAISESSGGFNSPLHF. The CDR3 bases are TGTGCCATCAGTGAGTCTTCGGGGGGCTTTAATTCACCCCTCCACTTT.

The CDR3 DNA reads as TGCGCCAGCAGCGAGGGGCAGGGGGTTAACGAGCAGTACTTC. This encodes CASSEGQGVNEQYF. The chain employs TRBV5-1 and TRBJ2-7; 7 nucleotides line up with TRBD1. Germline V gene data show CDR1 as SGHRS and CDR2 as YFSETQ. The CDR3 runs to 14 residues. After removal of 4 bases from V and 5 bases from J, the junction contained 9 bases not matched to a gene.

J is TRBJ1-4 and V is TRBV11-2; no clear D. Germline lookup yields CDR1 SGHAT and CDR2 FQNNGV. This CDR3 region has 13 residues. V was cut by 6 bases and J by 6 bases, with 11 bases left in between. The CDR3 DNA sequence: TGTGCCAGCAGGGAGTATCTCGATGAAAAACTGTTTTTT. This codes for CASREYLDEKLFF.

The V and J genes are TRBV7-9 and TRBJ1-2; 10 bases fit TRBD1. The V gene end was trimmed by 4 bases and the J gene end by 5 bases; junction bases not matched to a gene: 13. CDR3 length equals 17 residues. From germline, CDR1 is SEHNR and CDR2 FQNEAQ (reference sequence). CDR3 bases: TGTGCCAGCAGCTCCTTTCCAGGGACAGGGGAATCGTATGGCTACACCTTC. This encodes CASSSFPGTGESYGYTF.

This sequence joins TRBV5-4 and TRBJ1-2; 12 positions agree with TRBD1. V was clipped by 3 bases and J by 8 bases; unmatched bases: 11. Germline CDR1 and CDR2: SGHNT and YYREEE (reference sequence). The CDR3 contains 16 residues. CDR3 DNA: TGTGCCAGCAGCTCCAATGAGGGACAGGGGGCGCGGGGCTACACCTTC. This encodes CASSSNEGQGARGYTF.

The genes are TRBV7-2 and TRBJ2-5, with 7 nucleotides matching TRBD2. This CDR3 is built from 14 residues. With V trimmed by 2 bases and J by 3 bases, 3 bases remained unmatched. Germline CDR1 SGHTA, CDR2 FQGNSA. The CDR3 sequence: CASSLLGGEETQYF. CDR3 coding DNA: TGTGCCAGCAGCTTACTGGGAGGGGAAGAGACCCAGTACTTC.

V is TRBV6-5 and J is TRBJ2-2, with a weak D call TRBD2 (6 bases). The germline V gene has CDR1 MNHEY and CDR2 SVGAGI. The CDR3 covers 15 residues. With 1 base removed from V and 1 base from J, the gap between germline ends came to 7 bases. CDR3 loop: CASSYWRGNTGELFF. DNA of the CDR3: TGTGCCAGCAGTTACTGGCGGGGGAACACCGGGGAGCTGTTTTTT.

The table lists this clone with a few counts. The chain joins TRBV7-2 to TRBJ2-3; tentative D call: TRBD1 (6 bases). From germline, CDR1 is SGHTA and CDR2 FQGNSA. The CDR3 consists of 17 residues. Trimming cost V 0 bases and J 2 bases, with 15 bases left between them. This CDR3 reads CASSLAFSQGNTDTQYF. CDR3 nucleotides: TGTGCCAGCAGCTTAGCGTTTTCCCAGGGGAACACAGATACGCAGTATTTT.

The chain is built from TRBV6-5 and TRBJ2-7, with TRBD1 matching 7 bases. This CDR3 has 13 amino acids. V was pared by 6 bases and J by 7 bases, with 9 bases of the junction left unmatched. Germline V lookup: CDR1 MNHEY, CDR2 SVGAGI. The CDR3, as DNA: TGTGCCAGCAGAAGGGGGCGGAGCTCGGAGCAGTACTTC. Its protein product is CASRRGRSSEQYF.

V usage is TRBV7-2 and J usage is TRBJ1-1; D possibly corresponds to TRBD1 (6 bases). V lost 3 bases to trimming and J lost 7 bases, with 18 bases between them. This CDR3 region has 15 residues. Germline lookup yields CDR1 SGHTA and CDR2 FQGNSA. The CDR3 region is CASSFGAQGPFEAFF. For the CDR3, the DNA is TGTGCCAGCAGCTTCGGTGCACAGGGTCCCTTTGAAGCTTTCTTT.

This clone was observed a single time. The gene calls are TRBV7-3 and TRBJ1-5, with a possible D match to TRBD1 (6 bases). CDR3 length equals 14 residues. Germline lookup yields CDR1 SGHTA and CDR2 FQGTGA. The V end lost 7 bases, the J end lost 9 bases, and 19 bases lay between the germline ends. CDR3 DNA sequence: TGTGCCAGCACCTCTCCCGGGGGGCGGCGGCCCCAGCATTTT. Residues: CASTSPGGRRPQHF.

The rearrangement links TRBV7-6 to TRBJ2-7, with D perhaps matching TRBD1 (6 bases). This CDR3 is built from 13 residues. CDR1 is SGHVS and CDR2 is FNYEAQ in the germline V gene. V was trimmed by 1 base and J by 6 bases, leaving 10 bases between them. CDR3 residues: CASSLGGHSEQYF. The CDR3 coding sequence is TGTGCCAGCAGCTTAGGGGGACATTCCGAGCAGTACTTC. The variable domain in full, with the rest retrieved from reference TRBV7-6 and TRBJ2-7, is GAGVSQSPRYKVTKRGQDVALRCDPISGHVSLYWYRQALGQGPEFLTYFNYEAQQDKSGLPNDRFSAERPEGSISTLTIQRTEQRDSAMYRCASSLGGHSEQYFGPGTRLTVT.

The chain has TRBV7-2 and TRBJ2-3; D is unclear. The CDR3 contains 13 residues. V was clipped by 4 bases and J by 11 bases, with 16 bases between them. Germline CDR1 reads SGHTA; CDR2 reads FQGNSA. The CDR3 here is CASSSYKAAGQYF. DNA of the CDR3: TGTGCCAGCAGCTCCTACAAAGCTGCAGGGCAGTATTTT.